These 32 T cell receptor beta chains share one sample of origin, sequenced in a study of cytomegalovirus exposure and HLA in healthy donors. It was with 60 Vbeta and 13 Jbeta primers that the PCR ran. The protocol was immunoSEQ multiplex PCR, while the TCRdb copy is restricted to in-frame clones and leaves out a portion. The sample holds about 110,000 clones; about 70% are singletons and the top ten take 2.8%. Sequences were obtained from PBMCs. Receptors were obtained from a female donor in good health and CMV-seronegative.

This chain uses TRBV7-2 with TRBJ1-3; D unresolved. The CDR3 is 16 residues long. Trimming removed 1 base at V and 0 bases at J, with 10 bases between. From germline, CDR1 is SGHTA and CDR2 FQGNSA. The CDR3 nucleotides are TGTGCCAGCAGCTTAGTTACGGCAGGCTCTGGAAACACCATATATTTT. Protein: CASSLVTAGSGNTIYF.

This clone was recorded only once. The V and J genes are TRBV5-1 and TRBJ1-1; 9 bases line up with TRBD1. Trimming at V came to 3 bases and at J to 4 bases, leaving 4 bases not matched to a gene. The V gene's germline CDR1 is SGHRS and CDR2 YFSETQ. CDR3 size: 14 residues. This chain's CDR3 is CASSYGQGSTEAFF. The CDR3 DNA follows: TGCGCCAGCAGCTATGGACAGGGGAGCACTGAAGCTTTCTTT.

The CDR3 nucleotides read TGTGCCAGCAGCTTAGTCCAGAATGAAAAACTGTTTTTT. The encoded protein is CASSLVQNEKLFF. The V gene is TRBV7-2, the J gene TRBJ1-4; D call uncertain. CDR3 length equals 13 residues. V lost 1 base, J lost 5 bases, and 5 bases lay in between. CDR1 is SGHTA and CDR2 is FQGNSA in the germline V gene.

The chain carries TRBV4-2 and TRBJ2-5, with TRBD2 identical over 8 bases. Germline values: CDR1 LGHNA, CDR2 YNFKEQ. With 0 bases clipped from V and 8 bases from J, the junction kept 17 bases outside the gene matches. This CDR3 region has 18 residues. The CDR3 loop is CASSQDPSGSERRGTQYF. The CDR3 DNA reads TGTGCCAGCAGCCAAGACCCGAGCGGGAGTGAGCGGCGGGGAACCCAGTACTTC.

The J gene is TRBJ1-5, the V gene TRBV9, with a possible D match to TRBD1 (6 bases). Germline V gene lookup returns CDR1 SGDLS and CDR2 YYNGEE. Trimming stripped 0 bases from V and 9 bases from J, with 16 bases between. The length of the CDR3 is 15 residues. CDR3 in DNA: TGTGCCAGCAGCGTAGGGGAGGGAGGGGGGTGGCCCCAGCATTTT. This sequence encodes CASSVGEGGGWPQHF.

The V call is TRBV5-4, the J call TRBJ1-4; D is ambiguous. CDR3 length: 14 residues. Germline assignment: CDR1 SGHNT and CDR2 YYREEE (reference sequence). Trimming took off 2 bases at V and 4 bases at J, with 9 bases between the two ends. In DNA form, the CDR3 reads TGTGCCAGCAGCTTTAGAGGAGATAATGAAAAACTGTTTTTT. Translating it yields CASSFRGDNEKLFF. The variable domain in full, completed from reference TRBV5-4 and TRBJ1-4, reads ETGVTQSPTHLIKTRGQQVTLRCSSQSGHNTVSWYQQALGQGPQFIFQYYREEENGRGNFPPRFSGLQFPNYSSELNVNALELDDSALYLCASSFRGDNEKLFFGSGTQLSVL.

This clone was counted a few times. The sample carries other DNA sequences with the same CDR3. The chain uses TRBV4-2 and TRBJ2-3; TRBD2 matches at 7 bases. Per the germline V gene, CDR1 is LGHNA and CDR2 is YNFKEQ. The CDR3 sequence is 15 residues long. Germline trimming cut 1 base from V and 4 bases from J; bases unmatched to any gene: 5. Here the CDR3 DNA reads TGTGCCAGCAGCCAAGGTGGGGGGGAGGCAGATACGCAGTATTTT. The encoded protein is CASSQGGGEADTQYF.

The J gene is TRBJ2-3, the V gene TRBV7-3, with 13 bases matching TRBD2. The V gene end was trimmed by 1 base and the J gene end by 5 bases; junction bases not matched to a gene: 3. Germline CDR1 and CDR2: SGHTA and FQGTGA. This CDR3 has 16 residues. Here the CDR3 DNA reads TGTGCCAGCAGCTTAAAGCGGACTAGCGGGAGAGATACGCAGTATTTT. This encodes CASSLKRTSGRDTQYF.

The rearrangement links TRBV28 to TRBJ1-2; TRBD1 might be the D (6 bases). The germline gives CDR1 MDHEN, CDR2 SYDVKM. The CDR3 is made up of 14 amino acids. Trimming removed 8 bases from V and 7 bases from J, with 20 bases in between. The CDR3 sequence: CASVVDRVDRGYTF. CDR3 nucleotide sequence: TGTGCCAGCGTGGTGGACAGAGTGGATCGTGGCTACACCTTC.

The chain is built from TRBV7-9 and TRBJ1-1; the D gene is possibly TRBD1 (6 bases). The CDR3 totals 13 residues. Looked up from germline, CDR1 is SEHNR and CDR2 is FQNEAQ (reference sequence). Trimming stripped 4 bases from V and 5 bases from J, with 11 bases between. The CDR3 DNA reads TGTGCCAGCAGCTCACAGGGCAGGACTGAAGCTTTCTTT. This translates into CASSSQGRTEAFF.

The chain recombines TRBV15 with TRBJ1-4; TRBD1 is a possible D gene (6 bases). CDR3 length: 18 amino acids. Trimming removed 5 bases at V and 0 bases at J, with 19 bases between. CDR1 LNHNV and CDR2 YYDKDF come from the germline V gene (reference sequence). The chain's CDR3 is CATSVFGGTVATNEKLFF. The CDR3 DNA sequence: TGTGCCACCAGCGTCTTTGGGGGCACCGTTGCAACTAATGAAAAACTGTTTTTT.

This clone was seen more than once but under ten times. The chain is built from TRBV6-1 and TRBJ2-7; TRBD2 aligns across 9 bases. After removal of 1 base from V and 6 bases from J, the junction contained 13 bases not matched to a gene. Germline loops: CDR1 MNHNS, CDR2 SASEGT. The CDR3 covers 17 residues. The CDR3 here is CASSEEVAGALPGEQYF. CDR3 DNA sequence: TGTGCCAGCAGTGAAGAAGTAGCGGGAGCGTTGCCTGGCGAGCAGTACTTC.

The chain has TRBV27 and TRBJ1-2, with TRBD1 matching 8 bases. The J segment lost 7 bases and the V segment lost 0 bases, leaving 7 bases of the junction unmatched. The CDR3 has 15 residues. Germline CDR1 is MNHEY and CDR2 is SMNVEV (reference sequence). The CDR3 here is CASSLSRGQVTGYTF. The CDR3 bases are TGTGCCAGCAGTTTATCCCGGGGACAGGTGACTGGCTACACCTTC.

V is TRBV4-3 and J is TRBJ2-7, with D unresolved. The germline CDR1 and CDR2 sequences are LGHNA and YSLEER. The V and J ends lost 1 base and 3 bases respectively, with 13 bases between them. CDR3 length: 15 residues. CDR3 coding DNA: TGCGCCAGCAGCCAAGGAGGTACGGTGGGCTACGAGCAGTACTTC. Residues: CASSQGGTVGYEQYF.

The rearrangement joins TRBV12-5 to TRBJ2-5, with TRBD1 matching over 10 bases. The CDR3 extends over 16 amino acids. Germline V lookup: CDR1 LGHNT, CDR2 FRNRAP. The V segment lost 7 bases and the J segment 0 bases; nucleotides outside the gene matches: 8. In DNA form, the CDR3 reads TGTGCTAGTGTTAGTGGGACAGGGGCCAACCAAGAGACCCAGTACTTC. Translation gives CASVSGTGANQETQYF.

The chain recombines TRBV18 with TRBJ1-3; D is possibly TRBD1 (6 bases). The germline gives CDR1 KGHSH, CDR2 LQKENI. The CDR3 is 16 residues long. Trimming cost V 0 bases and J 4 bases, with 13 bases left between them. This CDR3 reads CASSPPGQTLGNTIYF. For the CDR3, the DNA is TGTGCCAGCTCACCACCGGGACAAACCCTGGGAAACACCATATATTTT.

The rearrangement joins TRBV5-8 to TRBJ2-2; TRBD2 agrees at 8 bases. Unmatched junction bases numbered 8, after V lost 0 bases and J lost 1 base. CDR1 SGHTS and CDR2 YDEGEE come from the germline V gene. The CDR3 has 18 amino acids. CDR3 in amino acids: CASSLGSGGAGNTGELFF. The CDR3 nucleotides read TGTGCCAGCAGCTTGGGGTCGGGGGGGGCTGGGAACACCGGGGAGCTGTTTTTT.

This chain joins TRBV5-1 and TRBJ1-2; D is uncertain. The CDR3 length is 12 residues. Per the germline V gene, CDR1 is SGHRS and CDR2 is YFSETQ. The V end lost 1 base, the J end lost 6 bases, and 7 bases lay between the germline ends. The CDR3 sequence is CASSLSGNGYTF. In nucleotides, the CDR3 is TGCGCCAGCAGCTTGAGCGGCAATGGCTACACCTTC.

V gene TRBV11-3 combines with J gene TRBJ2-1; D is perhaps TRBD2 (6 bases). Trimming cost V 5 bases and J 4 bases, with 15 bases left between them. Germline CDR1 reads SGHNT; CDR2 reads YENEEA. CDR3 length: 15 residues. The CDR3 coding sequence is TGTGCCAGCAGCCCCCGCAGCGGGTCTTACAATGAGCAGTTCTTC. Translating gives CASSPRSGSYNEQFF.

CDR3 sequence reads: CASSIQGNTQYF. The CDR3 bases are TGTGCCAGCAGCATACAGGGAAATACGCAGTATTTT. The genes are TRBV7-9 and TRBJ2-3; the D gene is possibly TRBD1 (6 bases). Germline assignment: CDR1 SEHNR and CDR2 FQNEAQ (reference sequence). The CDR3 runs 12 residues. The V end was cut by 5 bases, the J end by 7 bases, with 10 bases between.

The chain has TRBV7-9 and TRBJ1-1; tentative D call: TRBD1 (5 bases). The ends were cut back, 5 bases at V and 0 bases at J, with 13 bases in the middle. The CDR3 sequence is 15 residues long. CDR1 and CDR2 from the germline V gene are SEHNR and FQNEAQ (reference sequence). The DNA for the CDR3 is TGTGCCAGCAGCCACACTGACAGTATGAACACTGAAGCTTTCTTT. It is translated as CASSHTDSMNTEAFF. The full variable domain, completed using reference TRBV7-9 and TRBJ1-1, is DTGVSQNPRHKITKRGQNVTFRCDPISEHNRLYWYRQTLGQGPEFLTYFQNEAQLEKSRLLSDRFSAERPKGSFSTLEIQRTEQGDSAMYLCASSHTDSMNTEAFFGQGTRLTVV.

This chain connects TRBV7-6 to TRBJ2-5; 10 bases match TRBD1. The CDR3 has 15 amino acids. Trimming cost V 5 bases and J 7 bases; bases outside gene matches: 10. CDR1 and CDR2 (germline): SGHVS, FNYEAQ. The DNA of the CDR3 is TGTGCCAGCAGCACCCCGGGACAGGGGCTCTGGACCCAGTACTTC. As protein: CASSTPGQGLWTQYF.

The chain carries TRBV7-2 and TRBJ2-3; 10 nucleotides agree with TRBD2. Germline V lookup: CDR1 SGHTA, CDR2 FQGNSA. The CDR3 is 15 residues long. V lost 5 bases, J lost 2 bases, and 4 bases stayed unmatched. CDR3: CASSRTSGYTDTQYF. The CDR3 bases are TGTGCCAGCAGCCGGACTAGCGGTTACACAGATACGCAGTATTTT.

The chain combines TRBV7-9 with TRBJ2-7; 14 positions match TRBD2. V shed 5 bases, J shed 2 bases, and the junction held 2 bases outside the gene matches. Germline V lookup: CDR1 SEHNR, CDR2 FQNEAQ (reference sequence). This CDR3 has 15 residues. As DNA, the CDR3 is TGTGCCAGCAGCCCGGGACTAGCGGGGGCCTACGAGCAGTACTTC. Its protein product is CASSPGLAGAYEQYF. Together with reference TRBV7-9 and TRBJ2-7, the CDR3 gives the full variable domain: DTGVSQNPRHKITKRGQNVTFRCDPISEHNRLYWYRQTLGQGPEFLTYFQNEAQLEKSRLLSDRFSAERPKGSFSTLEIQRTEQGDSAMYLCASSPGLAGAYEQYFGPGTRLTVT.

The V and J genes are TRBV18 and TRBJ2-3; D gene unclear. V shed 3 bases and J shed 0 bases, with 10 bases lying between them. Germline assignment: CDR1 KGHSH and CDR2 LQKENI. The CDR3 has 15 residues. In DNA, the CDR3 is TGTGCCAGCTCACCTCCTTGGGCCAGCACAGATACGCAGTATTTT. Translation gives CASSPPWASTDTQYF.

A few counts support this clone. The V call is TRBV10-3, the J call TRBJ2-7, with 11 bases matching TRBD2. Losses at the gene ends were 4 bases for V and 6 bases for J; bases not matched to a gene: 11. In germline, CDR1 is ENHRY, CDR2 SYGVKD. This CDR3 has 16 amino acids. The CDR3 is CAISATTSGSAFEQYF. CDR3 nucleotides: TGTGCCATCAGTGCCACTACTAGCGGGAGCGCTTTCGAGCAGTACTTC.

The V and J genes are TRBV15 and TRBJ2-1, with a weak D call TRBD2 (6 bases). The CDR3 runs to 16 residues. Germline V lookup: CDR1 LNHNV, CDR2 YYDKDF (reference sequence). Trimming stripped 3 bases from V and 3 bases from J, with 15 bases between. In DNA, the CDR3 is TGTGCCACCAGCAGGGATACCGGGACTTTCTACAATGAGCAGTTCTTC. Protein product: CATSRDTGTFYNEQFF.

V is TRBV5-3 and J is TRBJ2-7; D might be TRBD2 (6 bases). TRBV5-3 is an ORF, and what it does is uncertain. The length of the CDR3 is 14 residues. With 10 bases removed from V and 0 bases from J, the gap between germline ends came to 17 bases. The CDR3 DNA reads TGTGCCGGAAAGTGTCGGGGGAGCTCCTACGAGCAGTACTTC. The encoded protein is CAGKCRGSSYEQYF.

This rearrangement joins TRBV7-9 to TRBJ2-1, with a tentative D call TRBD1 (6 bases). The length of the CDR3 is 17 residues. Trimming removed 2 bases from V and 6 bases from J, with 20 bases in between. Germline CDR1 reads SEHNR; CDR2 reads FQNEAQ (reference sequence). The CDR3 nucleotides read TGTGCCAGCAGCTTAATCTCGACAGGTATGATGTCCAATGAGCAGTTCTTC. It yields the protein CASSLISTGMMSNEQFF.

The rearrangement uses TRBV6-5 and TRBJ2-5; D gene uncertain. Judging by the DNA end, TRBJ2-7 fits better; the J call may be wrong. From germline, CDR1 is MNHEY and CDR2 SVGAGI. CDR3 size: 14 residues. The CDR3 is CASSLTTTSYEQYF. CDR3 sequence (DNA): TGTGCCAGCAGCCTTACCACTACATCCTACGAGCAGTACTTC.

The J gene is TRBJ2-5, the V gene TRBV9, with a possible D match to TRBD2 (5 bases). The CDR3 covers 14 residues. V lost 4 bases and J 1 base, leaving 11 bases between the germline ends. Per the germline V gene, CDR1 is SGDLS and CDR2 is YYNGEE. CDR3 sequence reads: CASSPSGPQETQYF. The CDR3 DNA follows: TGTGCCAGCAGCCCGAGCGGACCCCAAGAGACCCAGTACTTC.

This clone has just a few counts. This sequence joins TRBV27 and TRBJ2-1, with 9 positions matching TRBD2. V was clipped by 4 bases and J by 7 bases; unmatched bases: 14. There are 17 residues in the CDR3. CDR1 is MNHEY and CDR2 is SMNVEV in the germline V gene (reference sequence). The CDR3 spells CASSSIPMAGGRNEQFF. As DNA, the CDR3 is TGTGCCAGCAGTTCGATACCGATGGCGGGAGGGCGGAATGAGCAGTTCTTC.